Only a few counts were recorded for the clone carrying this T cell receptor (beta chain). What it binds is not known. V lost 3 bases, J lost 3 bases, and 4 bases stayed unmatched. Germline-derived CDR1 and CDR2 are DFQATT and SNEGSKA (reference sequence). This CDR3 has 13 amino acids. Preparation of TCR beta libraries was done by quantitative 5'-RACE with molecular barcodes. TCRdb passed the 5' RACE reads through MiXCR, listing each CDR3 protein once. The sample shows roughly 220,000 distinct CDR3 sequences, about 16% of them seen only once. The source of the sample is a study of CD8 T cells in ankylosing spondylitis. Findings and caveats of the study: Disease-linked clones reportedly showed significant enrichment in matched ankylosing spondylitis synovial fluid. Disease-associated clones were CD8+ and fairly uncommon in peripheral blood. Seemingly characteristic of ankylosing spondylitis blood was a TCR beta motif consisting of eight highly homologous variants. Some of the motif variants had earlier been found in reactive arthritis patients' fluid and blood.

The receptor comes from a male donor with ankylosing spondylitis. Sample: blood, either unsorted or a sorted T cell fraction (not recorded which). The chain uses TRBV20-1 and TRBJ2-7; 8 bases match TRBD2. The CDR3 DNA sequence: TGCAGTGCTAGGGGTAGCGGGGTCTACGAGCAGTACTTC. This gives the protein CSARGSGVYEQYF.